This section outlines one T cell receptor (beta chain) sequence together with its context. The antigen is not known. This sample stems from a study of blood T cells in healthy people across ages. Study conclusions and caveats: Unsorted PBMCs prevented conclusive naive versus antigen-experienced comparison. Fewer expanded clones and more diversity marked long-lived versus aged donors. A roughly linear fall in TCR beta diversity per million T cells was seen with increasing age.

CDR3 length: 13 residues. Germline V gene data show CDR1 as MNHNY and CDR2 as SVGAGI (reference sequence). The V and J ends lost 5 bases and 6 bases respectively, with 13 bases between them. The authors ran a second PCR of roughly 6 to 12 cycles using a sample-barcoded 5' primer and a J-beta primer mix. Template switching added a 12-random-nucleotide identifier to every cDNA molecule. TCRdb recomputed calls from the 5' RACE reads with MiXCR, one row per CDR3 protein. The table includes approximately 730,000 distinct CDR3 sequences, about 40% detected once. This TCR derives from a woman aged 60-70 years in good health. Sample: blood. The chain recombines TRBV6-6 with TRBJ1-2, with D possibly being TRBD1 (6 bases). The CDR3 bases are TGTGCCAGCAGTCTACAGGGAGAAGATGGCTACACCTTC. Its protein is CASSLQGEDGYTF.